This is a list of T cell receptor beta chains from one sample in a study of graft-versus-host responses after intestinal transplantation. Their cognate antigens are unknown. This table comes from immunoSEQ multiplex PCR, and its TCRdb copy is limited to in-frame clones, with some not included. The table lists some 90,000 clones, roughly 80% of them singletons, with approximately 0.84% in the top ten. The sequenced sample was unstimulated CD4+ T cells sorted from spleen or lymph node cells, obtained before intestinal transplant. These receptors came from a human donor who received an intestinal transplant. Each CDR3 is given with its conserved first and last residue. A D gene is named only where the DNA matches it firmly. A row's size may be missing; if present it is once, few, many or a size class.

clone_size d_call j_call v_call cdr3_aa cdr3_nt
- - TRBJ1-3 TRBV19 CASSTGAEGNTIYF TGTGCCAGTAGTACTGGGGCGGAAGGAAACACCATATATTTT
few - TRBJ1-5 TRBV9 CASSVDSDQPQHF TGTGCCAGCAGCGTAGATAGCGATCAGCCCCAGCATTTT
- - TRBJ2-6 TRBV9 CASSVSWAASGANVLTF TGTGCCAGCAGCGTAAGTTGGGCAGCCTCTGGGGCCAACGTCCTGACTTTC
- TRBD1 TRBJ1-3 TRBV7-6 CASSLSGTGTGNTIYF TGTGCCAGCAGCCTCAGCGGGACAGGGACTGGAAACACCATATATTTT
- TRBD2 TRBJ2-7 TRBV30 CAWSKGPRRLAGTPYEQYF TGTGCCTGGAGTAAGGGCCCAAGACGACTAGCGGGAACCCCCTACGAGCAGTACTTC
few - TRBJ1-3 TRBV4-1 CASSRRQGTGNTIYF TGCGCCAGCAGCCGCCGGCAGGGGACTGGAAACACCATATATTTT
once TRBD1 TRBJ1-5 TRBV10-2 CASSTTGNQPQHF TGCGCCAGCAGTACGACAGGGAATCAGCCCCAGCATTTT
- TRBD1 TRBJ1-2 TRBV18 CASSPPGQGSYGYTF TGTGCCAGCTCACCACCGGGACAGGGATCCTATGGCTACACCTTC
- TRBD1 TRBJ1-1 TRBV5-1 CASSGGTGVYTEAFF TGCGCCAGCAGCGGAGGGACAGGGGTCTACACTGAAGCTTTCTTT
- TRBD1 TRBJ2-7 TRBV11-2 CASSSGQGGGYEQYF TGTGCCAGCAGCTCCGGACAGGGAGGAGGCTATGAGCAGTACTTC
- TRBD2 TRBJ2-1 TRBV14 CASSQQLAGGSEQFF TGTGCCAGCAGCCAGCAACTAGCGGGGGGGAGTGAGCAGTTCTTC
- TRBD1 TRBJ1-1 TRBV5-1 CASSPGQGASTEAFF TGCGCCAGCAGCCCGGGACAGGGGGCTAGTACTGAAGCTTTCTTT
- - TRBJ1-1 TRBV5-1 CASSLAIGGTEAFF TGCGCCAGCAGCTTGGCCATAGGGGGCACTGAAGCTTTCTTT
- TRBD1 TRBJ1-5 TRBV28 CASSPGGQGRDQPQHF TGTGCCAGCAGCCCAGGGGGACAGGGGCGCGATCAGCCCCAGCATTTT
- - TRBJ1-5 TRBV19 CASSTDSHPSNQPQHF TGTGCCAGTAGTACCGACTCCCACCCAAGCAATCAGCCCCAGCATTTT
- TRBD1 TRBJ1-2 TRBV27 CASSFLDRTNYGYTF TGTGCCAGCAGTTTCCTGGACAGGACCAACTATGGCTACACCTTC
- TRBD1 TRBJ2-7 TRBV7-8 CASSSPGQAFYEQYF TGTGCCAGCAGCTCCCCTGGACAGGCATTCTACGAGCAGTACTTC
medium-sized - TRBJ1-4 TRBV6-6 CASSQAIEKLFF TGTGCCAGCAGTCAGGCGATTGAAAAACTGTTTTTT
- - TRBJ2-1 TRBV6-6 CASRALGAGNEQFF TGTGCCAGCAGGGCTCTCGGGGCGGGAAATGAGCAGTTCTTC
- - TRBJ1-2 TRBV7-9 CASSLPAGGQSYTF TGTGCCAGCAGCCTACCGGCTGGTGGGCAGTCCTACACCTTC
- - TRBJ2-5 TRBV5-1 CASSFEETQYF TGCGCCAGCAGCTTCGAAGAGACCCAGTACTTC
- - TRBJ2-7 TRBV19 CASSILAGYEQYF TGTGCCAGTAGTATCCTTGCGGGTTACGAGCAGTACTTC
- TRBD1 TRBJ2-7 TRBV5-5 CASSRGQGPTYEQYF TGTGCCAGCAGCAGGGGACAGGGTCCTACGTACGAGCAGTACTTC
- TRBD1 TRBJ1-1 TRBV28 CASSSTGGATEAFF TGTGCCAGCAGTTCAACAGGGGGGGCCACTGAAGCTTTCTTT
- - TRBJ1-4 TRBV5-1 CASSREDSPNEKLFF TGCGCCAGCAGCCGAGAGGACAGTCCTAATGAAAAACTGTTTTTT
- - TRBJ2-5 TRBV4-1 CASSQGQGTQETQYF TGCGCCAGCAGCCAGGGGCAGGGGACCCAAGAGACCCAGTACTTC
- TRBD2 TRBJ2-1 TRBV27 CASSSFGLDPSNEQFF TGTGCCAGCAGTTCATTCGGACTAGATCCTTCCAATGAGCAGTTCTTC
- - TRBJ2-3 TRBV5-1 CASSSGLISDTQYF TGCGCCAGCAGCTCTGGGCTGATCTCAGATACGCAGTATTTT
- - TRBJ1-6 TRBV5-5 CASSSTMQGFSPLHF TGTGCCAGCAGCTCCACGATGCAGGGATTTTCACCCCTCCACTTT
- - TRBJ2-7 TRBV7-8 CASSLTGLNEQYF TGTGCCAGCAGCTTAACAGGGTTGAACGAGCAGTACTTC
- - TRBJ2-3 TRBV7-6 CASSLNTLRTDTQYF TGTGCCAGCAGCTTAAACACCCTCCGCACAGATACGCAGTATTTT
- - TRBJ1-1 TRBV18 CASTTVTEAFF TGTGCCAGTACTACGGTCACTGAAGCTTTCTTT
- TRBD2 TRBJ2-5 TRBV6-1 CASRHADLTSGEQYF TGTGCCAGCAGGCACGCCGACCTCACTAGCGGAGAGCAGTACTTC
- TRBD1 TRBJ1-3 TRBV30 CAWRKGQVTGNTIYF TGTGCCTGGAGGAAGGGACAGGTGACAGGAAACACCATATATTTT
- TRBD2 TRBJ2-7 TRBV5-8 CASSPFVAGGSSYEQYF TGTGCCAGCAGCCCATTCGTCGCGGGGGGTAGCTCCTACGAGCAGTACTTC
- - TRBJ2-5 TRBV10-3 CAMRRGRAQQETQYF TGTGCCATGAGGCGTGGCAGGGCCCAGCAAGAGACCCAGTACTTC
- - TRBJ1-3 TRBV28 CASSLEAGNTIYF TGTGCCAGCAGTCTTGAGGCTGGAAACACCATATATTTT
- TRBD1 TRBJ2-3 TRBV5-6 CASSLRGQGTQYF TGTGCCAGCAGCTTGAGGGGACAGGGTACGCAGTATTTT
- - TRBJ1-1 TRBV5-8 CASQKRDFAEAFF TGTGCCAGCCAAAAGAGGGATTTTGCTGAAGCTTTCTTT
- - TRBJ2-1 TRBV6-5 CARPHRGKTYNEQFF TGTGCCAGACCCCATCGGGGGAAGACCTACAATGAGCAGTTCTTC
- TRBD1 TRBJ2-1 TRBV10-3 CAISEALQGAGNEQFF TGTGCCATCAGTGAGGCCTTACAGGGGGCGGGCAATGAGCAGTTCTTC
- - TRBJ1-1 TRBV5-4 CASSLGLTEAFF TGTGCCAGCAGCTTGGGTCTTACTGAAGCTTTCTTT
- - TRBJ2-1 TRBV5-1 CASSLDSLNNEQFF TGCGCCAGCAGCTTGGACAGCCTTAACAATGAGCAGTTCTTC
- - TRBJ1-5 TRBV28 CASSFLGGNNQPQHF TGTGCCAGCAGTTTTCTGGGGGGTAACAATCAGCCCCAGCATTTT
- - TRBJ2-7 TRBV7-2 CASSLAGTYEQYF TGTGCCAGCAGCTTAGCCGGGACCTACGAGCAGTACTTC
few - TRBJ1-1 TRBV7-6 CASSRSQLPGRTGTEAFF TGTGCCAGCAGCAGGAGCCAACTGCCGGGGAGGACGGGAACTGAAGCTTTCTTT
- TRBD2 TRBJ2-1 TRBV2 CASTTTSGRLFSYNEQFF TGTGCCAGCACCACGACTAGCGGGAGACTCTTCTCCTACAATGAGCAGTTCTTC
- TRBD1 TRBJ1-6 TRBV2 CASSPRTGNSPLHF TGTGCCAGCAGCCCCCGGACAGGGAATTCACCCCTCCACTTT
- - TRBJ1-1 TRBV4-1 CASSKGSGSNTEAFF TGCGCCAGCAGTAAAGGCTCGGGTAGTAATACTGAAGCTTTCTTT
- - TRBJ1-2 TRBV18 CASSIQGNYGYTF TGTGCCAGCTCGATCCAGGGGAACTATGGCTACACCTTC
- - TRBJ2-7 TRBV11-2 CASSPRGPYEQYF TGTGCCAGCAGCCCTAGAGGCCCCTACGAGCAGTACTTC
- - TRBJ2-1 TRBV2 CASHDLGGAGYNEQFF TGTGCCAGCCACGACCTAGGGGGGGCAGGGTACAATGAGCAGTTCTTC
- - TRBJ1-5 TRBV27 CASSSSLSQPQHF TGTGCCAGCAGTTCTAGTCTAAGTCAGCCCCAGCATTTT
few - TRBJ1-5 TRBV4-1 CASSQDRGNQPQHF TGCGCCAGCAGCCAAGACCGGGGGAATCAGCCCCAGCATTTT
- - TRBJ2-1 TRBV18 CASSPNRGNEQFF TGTGCCAGCTCACCGAACCGGGGCAATGAGCAGTTCTTC